This T cell receptor (beta chain) stems from a study of blood T cell repertoires in COVID-19. Study-level background: Acute and convalescent COVID-19 specimens originated in the United States, Italy and Spain.

CDR1 is WSHSY and CDR2 is SAAADI in the germline V gene. The ends lost 6 bases at V and 1 base at J; junction bases unmatched: 11. The CDR3 runs 16 residues. As originally analysed: Estimates of nucleated cell counts were drawn from the amplification of reference gene primers. Sequencing was performed with immunoSEQ multiplex PCR; in TCRdb, only in-frame clones are kept and a portion is missing. That table is the source of V, J and clone size, and D and trimming were worked out from the DNA. The sample has about 160,000 clones, roughly 82% seen once. The TCR was taken from a woman in her thirties or forties with COVID-19, enrolled during active disease. Sequenced input: peripheral blood. The chain recombines TRBV10-2 with TRBJ1-1; 7 bases line up with TRBD1. CDR3: CASRTIRQGPNTEAFF. CDR3 bases: TGCGCCAGCAGGACTATCAGACAGGGACCGAACACTGAAGCTTTCTTT.